One sample yielded the 11 T cell receptor beta chains listed below, sequenced in a study of beta chain features in type 1 diabetes. Of the isolated RNA, all was reverse transcribed, and so the sequenced material was expressed TCRB transcripts. Profiled with immunoSEQ multiplex PCR; TCRdb holds only in-frame clones, not every one. The sample holds roughly 150,000 clones, 11% seen once. Source material: central memory CD4+ T cells from blood. The origin of the receptors is a man younger than 35 in good health.

This clone was counted between two and nine times. This chain links TRBV18 with TRBJ2-7, with D maybe TRBD2 (7 bases). Between the trimmed V and J ends, which lost 4 bases and 1 base, there was a span of 14 bases. Germline-derived CDR1 and CDR2 are KGHSH and LQKENI. The CDR3 runs 15 residues. The CDR3 bases are TGTGCCAGCTCACAGGGGGGGGCCTCTTCCTACGAGCAGTACTTC. This encodes CASSQGGASSYEQYF.

This clone has at least ten counts. The CDR3 is CARGGGQPQHF. CDR3 bases: TGTGCCAGGGGAGGTGGCCAGCCCCAGCATTTT. This chain joins TRBV19 and TRBJ1-5; D remains ambiguous. The CDR3 spans 11 residues. Looked up from germline, CDR1 is LNHDA and CDR2 is SQIVND (reference sequence). Trimming stripped 9 bases from V and 7 bases from J, with 10 bases between.

CDR3 bases: TGTGCCAGCAGCAGGAACACCGGGGAGCTGTTTTTT. Protein: CASSRNTGELFF. The V call is TRBV27, the J call TRBJ2-2, with D unclear. Germline V gives CDR1 MNHEY, CDR2 SMNVEV (reference sequence). The V and J ends lost 6 bases and 1 base respectively, with 3 bases between them. The CDR3 is made up of 12 amino acids.

In this sample, this clone turned up a few times. The J gene is TRBJ2-3, the V gene TRBV18, with 9 bases that match TRBD2. V shed 6 bases, J shed 4 bases, and the junction held 11 bases outside the gene matches. Germline CDR1 and CDR2: KGHSH and LQKENI. This CDR3 spans 16 amino acids. CDR3: CASSNQAVAGADTQYF. CDR3 DNA: TGTGCCAGCTCCAACCAGGCGGTAGCGGGAGCAGATACGCAGTATTTT.

This clone occurred a few times. The J gene is TRBJ1-1, the V gene TRBV21-1. TRBV21-1 constitutes a pseudogene. The CDR3 consists of 13 residues. This chain's CDR3 is CASSKEGHTEAFF. CDR3 DNA sequence: TGTGCCAGCAGCAAAGAAGGGCACACAGAAGCTTTCTTT.

The rearrangement links TRBV18 to TRBJ2-3; tentative D call: TRBD2 (6 bases). CDR1 and CDR2 (germline): KGHSH, LQKENI. This CDR3 has 13 amino acids. Trimming removed 4 bases from V and 9 bases from J, with 14 bases in between. The CDR3 protein is CASSRESGETQYF. The CDR3 nucleotides are TGTGCCAGCTCACGGGAATCGGGAGAAACGCAGTATTTT.

There are a few counts of this clone. The chain carries TRBV19 and TRBJ2-1; 10 bases are a match to TRBD2. The CDR3 loop spans 14 amino acids. J gave up 10 bases and V 7 bases, and 10 bases lay outside the gene matches. Germline loops: CDR1 LNHDA, CDR2 SQIVND (reference sequence). CDR3 DNA sequence: TGTGCCAGTAAAATAAGCGGGAGGGCACTGGAGCAGTTCTTC. It translates to CASKISGRALEQFF.

The rearrangement links TRBV7-4 to TRBJ2-3; 10 bases are shared with TRBD2. Germline assignment: CDR1 SGHVT and CDR2 SQSDAQ. V lost 5 bases to trimming and J lost 0 bases; unmatched junction nucleotides: 14. The CDR3 loop spans 19 amino acids. As DNA, the CDR3 is TGTGCCAGCAGCCCGCGGACTAGCGGAGAATACTCTAGCACAGATACGCAGTATTTT. Its protein is CASSPRTSGEYSSTDTQYF.

The J gene is TRBJ2-3, the V gene TRBV7-2; D ambiguous. CDR1 and CDR2 from the germline V gene are SGHTA and FQGNSA. The CDR3 has 16 residues. Between the trimmed V and J ends, which lost 4 bases and 0 bases, there was a span of 14 bases. The CDR3 bases are TGTGCCAGCAGCTCCGCCGTTCGGGCGAGCACAGATACGCAGTATTTT. It is translated as CASSSAVRASTDTQYF.

The chain joins TRBV7-3 to TRBJ2-3; D gene ambiguous. This CDR3 comprises 11 residues. CDR1 and CDR2 (germline): SGHTA, FQGTGA. V shed 7 bases and J shed 4 bases, with 6 bases lying between them. This chain's CDR3 is CASTSSDTQYF. CDR3 bases: TGTGCCAGCACCTCTTCAGATACGCAGTATTTT.

The rearrangement joins TRBV5-1 to TRBJ1-5; D perhaps matches TRBD1 (6 bases). Germline CDR1 is SGHRS and CDR2 is YFSETQ. The CDR3 is 14 residues long. V was cut by 0 bases and J by 2 bases, with 6 bases left in between. This chain's CDR3 is CASSLGTGNQPQHF. CDR3 nucleotides: TGCGCCAGCAGCTTGGGGACAGGCAATCAGCCCCAGCATTTT.